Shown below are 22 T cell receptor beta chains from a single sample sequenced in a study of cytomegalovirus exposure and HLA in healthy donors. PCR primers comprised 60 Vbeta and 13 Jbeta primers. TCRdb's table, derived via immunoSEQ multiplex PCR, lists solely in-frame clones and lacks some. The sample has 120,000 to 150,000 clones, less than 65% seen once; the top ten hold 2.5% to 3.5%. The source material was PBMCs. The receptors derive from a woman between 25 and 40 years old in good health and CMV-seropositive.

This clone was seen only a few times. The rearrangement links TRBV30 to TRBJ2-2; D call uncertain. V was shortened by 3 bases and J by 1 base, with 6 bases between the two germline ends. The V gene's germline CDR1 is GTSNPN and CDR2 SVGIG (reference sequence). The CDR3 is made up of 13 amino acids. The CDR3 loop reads CAWRPQNTGELFF. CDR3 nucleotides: TGTGCCTGGAGGCCACAGAACACCGGGGAGCTGTTTTTT.

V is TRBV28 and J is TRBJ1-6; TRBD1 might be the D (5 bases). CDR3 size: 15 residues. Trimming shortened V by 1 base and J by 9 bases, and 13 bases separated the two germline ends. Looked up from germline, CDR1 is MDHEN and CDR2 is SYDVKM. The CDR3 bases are TGTGCCAGCAGTTTATCAGGGTATGGCGGTTCACCCCTCCACTTT. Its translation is CASSLSGYGGSPLHF. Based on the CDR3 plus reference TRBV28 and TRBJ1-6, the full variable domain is DVKVTQSSRYLVKRTGEKVFLECVQDMDHENMFWYRQDPGLGLRLIYFSYDVKMKEKGDIPEGYSVSREKKERFSLILESASTNQTSMYLCASSLSGYGGSPLHFGNGTRLTVT.

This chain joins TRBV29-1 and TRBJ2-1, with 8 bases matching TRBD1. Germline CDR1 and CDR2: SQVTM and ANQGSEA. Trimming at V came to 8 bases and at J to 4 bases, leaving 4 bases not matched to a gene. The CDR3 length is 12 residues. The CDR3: CSPRTGYNEQFF. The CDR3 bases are TGCAGCCCAAGGACAGGGTACAATGAGCAGTTCTTC.

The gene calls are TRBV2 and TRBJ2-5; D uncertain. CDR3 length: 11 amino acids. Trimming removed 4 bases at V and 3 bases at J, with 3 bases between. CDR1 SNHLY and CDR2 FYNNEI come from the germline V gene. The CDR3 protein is CASSGKETQYF. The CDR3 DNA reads TGTGCCAGCAGTGGTAAAGAGACCCAGTACTTC. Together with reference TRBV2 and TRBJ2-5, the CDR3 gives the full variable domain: EPEVTQTPSHQVTQMGQEVILRCVPISNHLYFYWYRQILGQKVEFLVSFYNNEISEKSEIFDDQFSVERPDGSNFTLKIRSTKLEDSAMYFCASSGKETQYFGPGTRLLVL.

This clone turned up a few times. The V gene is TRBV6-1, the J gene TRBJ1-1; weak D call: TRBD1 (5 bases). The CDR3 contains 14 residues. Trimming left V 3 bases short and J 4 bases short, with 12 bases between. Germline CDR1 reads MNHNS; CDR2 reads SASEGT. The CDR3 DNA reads TGTGCCAGCAGTGATATTGGGGGGAGCACTGAAGCTTTCTTT. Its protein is CASSDIGGSTEAFF.

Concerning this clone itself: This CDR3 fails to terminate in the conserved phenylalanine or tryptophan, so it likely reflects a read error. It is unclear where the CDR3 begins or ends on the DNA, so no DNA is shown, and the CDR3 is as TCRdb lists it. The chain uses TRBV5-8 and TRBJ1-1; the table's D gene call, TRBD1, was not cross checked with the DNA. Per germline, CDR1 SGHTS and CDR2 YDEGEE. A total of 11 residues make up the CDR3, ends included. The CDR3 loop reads CASSRGTGFSL.

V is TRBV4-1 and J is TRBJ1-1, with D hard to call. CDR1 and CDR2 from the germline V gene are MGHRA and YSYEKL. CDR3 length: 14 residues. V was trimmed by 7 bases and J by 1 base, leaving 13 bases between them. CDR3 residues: CASTSYVGNTEAFF. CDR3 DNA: TGCGCCAGCACCTCTTACGTCGGGAACACTGAAGCTTTCTTT.

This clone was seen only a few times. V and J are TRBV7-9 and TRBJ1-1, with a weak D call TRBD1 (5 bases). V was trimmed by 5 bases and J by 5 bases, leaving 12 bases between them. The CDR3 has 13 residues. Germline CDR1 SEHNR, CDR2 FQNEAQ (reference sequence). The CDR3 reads CASSAIRDTEAFF. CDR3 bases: TGTGCCAGCAGCGCAATCAGGGATACTGAAGCTTTCTTT. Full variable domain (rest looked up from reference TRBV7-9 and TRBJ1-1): DTGVSQNPRHKITKRGQNVTFRCDPISEHNRLYWYRQTLGQGPEFLTYFQNEAQLEKSRLLSDRFSAERPKGSFSTLEIQRTEQGDSAMYLCASSAIRDTEAFFGQGTRLTVV.

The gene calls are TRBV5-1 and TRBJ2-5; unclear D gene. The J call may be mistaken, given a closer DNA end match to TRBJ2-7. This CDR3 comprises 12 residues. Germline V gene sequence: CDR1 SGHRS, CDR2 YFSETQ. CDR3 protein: CASSFFGNEQYF. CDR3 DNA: TGCGCCAGCAGCTTTTTTGGTAACGAGCAGTACTTC.

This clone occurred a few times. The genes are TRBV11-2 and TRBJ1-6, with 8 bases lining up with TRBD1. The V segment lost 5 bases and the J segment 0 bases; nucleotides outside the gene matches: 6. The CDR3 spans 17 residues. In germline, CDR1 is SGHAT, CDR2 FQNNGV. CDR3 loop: CASSRGQGGSYNSPLHF. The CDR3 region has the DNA TGTGCCAGCAGCCGCGGACAGGGAGGCTCCTATAATTCACCCCTCCACTTT.

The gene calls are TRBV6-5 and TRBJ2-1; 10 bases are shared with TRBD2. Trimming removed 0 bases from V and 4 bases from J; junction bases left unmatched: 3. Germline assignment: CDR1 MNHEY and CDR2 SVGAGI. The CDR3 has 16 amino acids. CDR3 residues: CASSYSLLAGYNEQFF. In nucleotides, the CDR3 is TGTGCCAGCAGTTACTCGCTACTAGCGGGGTACAATGAGCAGTTCTTC.

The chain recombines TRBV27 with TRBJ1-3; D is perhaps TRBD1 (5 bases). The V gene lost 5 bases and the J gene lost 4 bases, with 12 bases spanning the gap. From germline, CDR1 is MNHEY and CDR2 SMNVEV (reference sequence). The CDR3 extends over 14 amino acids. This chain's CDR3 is CASSNWGTGNTIYF. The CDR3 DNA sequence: TGTGCCAGCAGTAACTGGGGCACGGGAAACACCATATATTTT.

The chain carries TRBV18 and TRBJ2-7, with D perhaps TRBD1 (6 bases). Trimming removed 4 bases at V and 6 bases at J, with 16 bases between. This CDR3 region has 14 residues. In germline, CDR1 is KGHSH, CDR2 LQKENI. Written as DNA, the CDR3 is TGTGCCAGCTCACGCCGAGGGGGATCGGGCGAGCAGTACTTC. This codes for CASSRRGGSGEQYF.

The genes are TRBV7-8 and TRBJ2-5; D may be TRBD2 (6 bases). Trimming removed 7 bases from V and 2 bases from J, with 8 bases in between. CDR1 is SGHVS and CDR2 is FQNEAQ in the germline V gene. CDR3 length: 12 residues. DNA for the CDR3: TGTGCCAGCAAAAGCGGGCAAGAGACCCAGTACTTC. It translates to CASKSGQETQYF.

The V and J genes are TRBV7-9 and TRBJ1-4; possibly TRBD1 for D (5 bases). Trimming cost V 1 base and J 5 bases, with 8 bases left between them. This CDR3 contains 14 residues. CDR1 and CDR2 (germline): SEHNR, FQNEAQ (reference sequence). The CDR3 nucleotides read TGTGCCAGCAGCTTAGGTGGGGGGAATGAAAAACTGTTTTTT. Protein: CASSLGGGNEKLFF.

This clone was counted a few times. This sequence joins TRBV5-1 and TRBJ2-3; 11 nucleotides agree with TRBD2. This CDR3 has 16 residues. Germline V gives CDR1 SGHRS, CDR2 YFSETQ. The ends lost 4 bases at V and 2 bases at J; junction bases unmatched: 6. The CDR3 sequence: CASSEGLAEDTDTQYF. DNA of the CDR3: TGCGCCAGCAGCGAGGGACTAGCGGAAGACACAGATACGCAGTATTTT.

CDR3 nucleotides: TGTGCCAGCAACACCCCGGGACTAGCGGGGACGTCGGATACGCAGTATTTT. This gives the protein CASNTPGLAGTSDTQYF. V is TRBV7-2 and J is TRBJ2-3; 13 nucleotides match TRBD2. The germline CDR1 and CDR2 sequences are SGHTA and FQGNSA. The CDR3 has 17 amino acids. Germline trimming cut 7 bases from V and 6 bases from J; bases unmatched to any gene: 13.

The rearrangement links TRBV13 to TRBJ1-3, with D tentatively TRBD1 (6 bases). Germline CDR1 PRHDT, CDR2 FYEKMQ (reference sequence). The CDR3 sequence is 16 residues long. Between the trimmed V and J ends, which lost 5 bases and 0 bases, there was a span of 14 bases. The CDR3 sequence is CASSPLPRGSGNTIYF. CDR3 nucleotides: TGTGCCAGCAGCCCGTTGCCCAGGGGCTCTGGAAACACCATATATTTT. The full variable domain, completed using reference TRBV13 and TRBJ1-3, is AAGVIQSPRHLIKEKRETATLKCYPIPRHDTVYWYQQGPGQDPQFLISFYEKMQSDKGSIPDRFSAQQFSDYHSELNMSSLELGDSALYFCASSPLPRGSGNTIYFGEGSWLTVV.

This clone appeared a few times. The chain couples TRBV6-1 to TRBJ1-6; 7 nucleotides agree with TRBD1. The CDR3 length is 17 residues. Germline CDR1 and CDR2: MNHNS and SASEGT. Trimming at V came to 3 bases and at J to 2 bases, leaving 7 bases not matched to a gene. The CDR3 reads CASSEGQSPTYNSPLHF. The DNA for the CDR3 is TGTGCCAGCAGTGAGGGACAGAGCCCGACCTATAATTCACCCCTCCACTTT.

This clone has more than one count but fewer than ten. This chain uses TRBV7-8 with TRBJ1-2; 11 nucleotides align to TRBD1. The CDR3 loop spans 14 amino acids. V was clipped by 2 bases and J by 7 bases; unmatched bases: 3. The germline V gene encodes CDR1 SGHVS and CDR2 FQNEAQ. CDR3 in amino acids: CASSLRDRGGGYTF. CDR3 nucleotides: TGTGCCAGCAGCTTAAGGGACAGGGGGGGTGGCTACACCTTC. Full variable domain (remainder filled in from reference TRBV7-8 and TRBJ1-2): GAGVSQSPRYKVAKRGQDVALRCDPISGHVSLFWYQQALGQGPEFLTYFQNEAQLDKSGLPSDRFFAERPEGSVSTLKIQRTQQEDSAVYLCASSLRDRGGGYTFGSGTRLTVV.

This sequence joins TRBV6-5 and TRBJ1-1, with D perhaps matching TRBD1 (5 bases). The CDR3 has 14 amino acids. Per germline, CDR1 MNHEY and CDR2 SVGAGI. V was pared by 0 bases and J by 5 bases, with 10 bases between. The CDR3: CASSYSQGRTEAFF. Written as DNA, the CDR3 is TGTGCCAGCAGTTACTCGCAGGGCCGGACTGAAGCTTTCTTT.

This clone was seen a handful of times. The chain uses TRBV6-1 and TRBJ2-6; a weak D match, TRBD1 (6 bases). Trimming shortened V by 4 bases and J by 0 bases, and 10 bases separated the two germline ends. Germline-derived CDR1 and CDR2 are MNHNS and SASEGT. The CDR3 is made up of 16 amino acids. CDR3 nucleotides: TGTGCCAGCAGTGCTAGGACAGCCTCTGGGGCCAACGTCCTGACTTTC. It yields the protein CASSARTASGANVLTF.